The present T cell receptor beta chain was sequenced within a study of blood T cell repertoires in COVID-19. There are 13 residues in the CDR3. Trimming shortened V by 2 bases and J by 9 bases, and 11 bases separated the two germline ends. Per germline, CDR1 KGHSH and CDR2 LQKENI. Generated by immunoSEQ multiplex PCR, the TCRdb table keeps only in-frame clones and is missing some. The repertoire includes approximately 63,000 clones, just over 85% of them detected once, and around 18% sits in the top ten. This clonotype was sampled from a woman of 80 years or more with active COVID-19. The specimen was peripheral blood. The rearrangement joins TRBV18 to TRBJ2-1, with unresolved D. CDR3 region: CASSPSNSAEQFF. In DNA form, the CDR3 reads TGTGCCAGCTCACCATCGAATAGTGCTGAGCAGTTCTTC.